These T cell receptor beta chains were read from a single sample in a study. TCRdb fed the 5' RACE reads into MiXCR, producing one record per CDR3 protein. Of some 60,000 distinct CDR3 sequences detected, around 30% appear once; the ten largest clones hold 2% to 2.5%. The sample comprised tumor-infiltrating naive CD4+ T cells sorted from the breast tumor. Source of these receptors: a female donor with breast cancer. Each CDR3 is given with its conserved first and last residue. The order of the fields is V gene, J gene, CDR3 protein.

v_gene: TRBV6-2/TRBV6-3; j_gene: TRBJ2-1; CDR3aa: CASTYHLVGRSYNEQFF
v_gene: TRBV19; j_gene: TRBJ1-5; CDR3aa: CASSIVRRGHQPQHF
v_gene: TRBV10-3; j_gene: TRBJ1-1; CDR3aa: CAIRATQGGDTEAFF
v_gene: TRBV5-6; j_gene: TRBJ1-3; CDR3aa: CASSQIFGNTIYF
v_gene: TRBV4-1; j_gene: TRBJ1-2; CDR3aa: CASSQEEDYGYTF
v_gene: TRBV20-1; j_gene: TRBJ1-2; CDR3aa: CSARDMGTGNGYTF
v_gene: TRBV7-9; j_gene: TRBJ2-2; CDR3aa: CASRPGTGRTGELFF
v_gene: TRBV7-9; j_gene: TRBJ2-1; CDR3aa: CASSSTGAWENEQFF
v_gene: TRBV5-1; j_gene: TRBJ2-7; CDR3aa: CASSLAPGGSYEQYF
v_gene: TRBV28; j_gene: TRBJ2-7; CDR3aa: CASSSTRLAGGYEQYF
v_gene: TRBV5-5; j_gene: TRBJ2-2; CDR3aa: CASRRPGAHTGELFF
v_gene: TRBV20-1; j_gene: TRBJ1-2; CDR3aa: CSAPGGANYGYTF
v_gene: TRBV12-3/TRBV12-4; j_gene: TRBJ2-1; CDR3aa: CASSSMTSEDEQFF
v_gene: TRBV5-1; j_gene: TRBJ2-7; CDR3aa: CASSFDSYEQYF
v_gene: TRBV6-2/TRBV6-3; j_gene: TRBJ2-6; CDR3aa: CASSPETGANVLTF
v_gene: TRBV5-1; j_gene: TRBJ1-2; CDR3aa: CASSFPQGNGYTF
v_gene: TRBV9; j_gene: TRBJ2-7; CDR3aa: CASSLTAGASYEQYF
v_gene: TRBV7-9; j_gene: TRBJ2-1; CDR3aa: CASSPGLAGQIYNEQFF
v_gene: TRBV20-1; j_gene: TRBJ2-2; CDR3aa: CRARDGTSPGELFF
v_gene: TRBV2; j_gene: TRBJ2-5; CDR3aa: CASVPGLAGVETQYF
v_gene: TRBV3-1; j_gene: TRBJ2-1; CDR3aa: CASSRGTSGSYGFF
v_gene: TRBV5-1; j_gene: TRBJ2-1; CDR3aa: CASSLYFFRGTGNWSGSYNEQFF
v_gene: TRBV29-1; j_gene: TRBJ2-1; CDR3aa: CSVPVRSSAYNEQFF
v_gene: TRBV6-5; j_gene: TRBJ2-7; CDR3aa: CASSSRGQGLWQYF
v_gene: TRBV7-2; j_gene: TRBJ2-1; CDR3aa: CASSLAYGAYNEQFF
v_gene: TRBV20-1; j_gene: TRBJ2-5; CDR3aa: CSARGSLVVEGDGETQYF
v_gene: TRBV6-5; j_gene: TRBJ1-2; CDR3aa: CASRPSDRDEDYTF
v_gene: TRBV5-1; j_gene: TRBJ2-3; CDR3aa: CASSPGFDSGAADTQYF
v_gene: TRBV4-2; j_gene: TRBJ1-5; CDR3aa: CASRTDNQPQHF
v_gene: TRBV7-9; j_gene: TRBJ1-1; CDR3aa: CASSPRRGSDTEAFF
v_gene: TRBV7-9; j_gene: TRBJ1-1; CDR3aa: CASSPPGQRMNEAFF
v_gene: TRBV4-1; j_gene: TRBJ2-7; CDR3aa: CASSQRLESYEQYF
v_gene: TRBV4-1; j_gene: TRBJ1-2; CDR3aa: CASSQDLGQSGGYTF
v_gene: TRBV10-3; j_gene: TRBJ2-5; CDR3aa: CAISETGGVETQYF
v_gene: TRBV18; j_gene: TRBJ1-2; CDR3aa: CASSPPGGNYGYTF
v_gene: TRBV4-3; j_gene: TRBJ2-1; CDR3aa: CASSQGGGNPYNEQFF
v_gene: TRBV5-4; j_gene: TRBJ1-2; CDR3aa: CASSSQHRGQNYGYTF
v_gene: TRBV5-1; j_gene: TRBJ2-7; CDR3aa: CASSQTVWGGPGQIFYEQYF
v_gene: TRBV7-9; j_gene: TRBJ2-3; CDR3aa: CTSSSGSGQDTQYF
v_gene: TRBV29-1; j_gene: TRBJ1-1; CDR3aa: CSVTGHLNTEAFF
v_gene: TRBV20-1; j_gene: TRBJ1-5; CDR3aa: CSARNLGDQPQHF
v_gene: TRBV6-5; j_gene: TRBJ1-3; CDR3aa: CASSWGTGTNTIYF
v_gene: TRBV5-4; j_gene: TRBJ1-2; CDR3aa: CASSLDGRRTDGYTF
v_gene: TRBV20-1; j_gene: TRBJ1-1; CDR3aa: CSAGQGAGLGTEAFF
v_gene: TRBV28; j_gene: TRBJ2-3; CDR3aa: CAGSGTFSDTQYF
v_gene: TRBV6-6; j_gene: TRBJ1-5; CDR3aa: CASSFDPRGQPQHF
v_gene: TRBV11-2; j_gene: TRBJ2-4; CDR3aa: CASSPRTSGGAGDIQYF
v_gene: TRBV9; j_gene: TRBJ2-2; CDR3aa: CASSAHNPGSDTGELFF
v_gene: TRBV7-2; j_gene: TRBJ2-7; CDR3aa: CASSWREFSEQYF